Listed here are 24 T cell receptor beta chains from one sample, sequenced in a study of shared clonotypes between healthy human individuals. Produced via immunoSEQ multiplex PCR; TCRdb's table is partial and in-frame only. The top ten hold under 2% of the sample, which has about 2,100,000 clones, 85% to 95% seen once. Selected positively for CCR7 and CD45RO-negative, naive CD8 cells excluded terminally differentiated effector memory CD45RA+ cells. The material sequenced was naive CD8+ T cells from PBMCs. The receptors here all came from a man aged 18-30 years in good health. Some clones in this sample may be carry-over from other donors' samples.

V and J are TRBV5-8 and TRBJ1-4; no clear D. V lost 1 base and J 0 bases, leaving 7 bases between the germline ends. The CDR3 loop spans 15 amino acids. Germline CDR1 is SGHTS and CDR2 is YDEGEE. The CDR3 DNA follows: TGTGCCAGCAGCTTGATCCCCGCAACTAATGAAAAACTGTTTTTT. As protein: CASSLIPATNEKLFF.

CDR3 amino acids: CASSTRLAGVADEQFF. In DNA, the CDR3 is TGTGCCAGCAGCACCCGACTAGCGGGAGTGGCGGATGAGCAGTTCTTC. The chain recombines TRBV7-3 with TRBJ2-1; 12 nucleotides align to TRBD2. The CDR3 is 16 residues long. J was trimmed by 8 bases and V by 5 bases; bases with no gene match: 10. The germline CDR1 and CDR2 sequences are SGHTA and FQGTGA.

The rearrangement uses TRBV9 and TRBJ2-1; D might be TRBD2 (6 bases). Germline values: CDR1 SGDLS, CDR2 YYNGEE. This CDR3 comprises 16 residues. V was clipped by 0 bases and J by 4 bases, with 14 bases between them. The CDR3 spells CASSVVGSGAYNEQFF. Here the CDR3 DNA reads TGTGCCAGCAGCGTAGTCGGGAGCGGTGCTTACAATGAGCAGTTCTTC.

The chain couples TRBV11-2 to TRBJ1-2, with D possibly TRBD1 on 5 matching bases. CDR1 and CDR2 from the germline V gene are SGHAT and FQNNGV. Between the trimmed V and J ends, which lost 2 bases and 5 bases, there was a span of 12 bases. CDR3 size: 14 residues. The DNA of the CDR3 is TGTGCCAGCAGCTTAACCGGGGGTCAGTATGGCTACACCTTC. Translation: CASSLTGGQYGYTF.

This rearrangement joins TRBV28 to TRBJ2-5; a weak D match, TRBD2 (6 bases). Trimming took off 4 bases at V and 6 bases at J, with 21 bases between the two ends. The V gene's germline CDR1 is MDHEN and CDR2 SYDVKM. CDR3 length equals 16 residues. The CDR3 region is CASSSPWDPAGKTQYF. Here the CDR3 DNA reads TGTGCCAGCAGTTCCCCCTGGGACCCGGCGGGGAAGACCCAGTACTTC.

The chain joins TRBV9 to TRBJ2-1; D unclear. V was trimmed by 3 bases and J by 8 bases, leaving 9 bases between them. The germline gives CDR1 SGDLS, CDR2 YYNGEE. This CDR3 is 12 amino acids long. CDR3 sequence reads: CASSDLSDEQFF. CDR3 DNA sequence: TGTGCCAGCAGCGATCTGAGCGATGAGCAGTTCTTC.

CDR3: CASSQTRLAGAGEQFF. The CDR3 DNA reads as TGCGCCAGCAGCCAAACACGACTAGCGGGAGCTGGTGAGCAGTTCTTC. The rearrangement joins TRBV4-1 to TRBJ2-1; 12 nucleotides agree with TRBD2. CDR3 length: 16 residues. Germline V gene sequence: CDR1 MGHRA, CDR2 YSYEKL. Unmatched junction bases numbered 8, after V lost 2 bases and J lost 9 bases.

Concerning this clone: The sample contains more than one DNA sequence encoding this CDR3. The gene calls are TRBV9 and TRBJ2-2; no reliable D call. CDR3 size: 14 residues. Trimming left V 0 bases short and J 4 bases short, with 7 bases between. Germline loops: CDR1 SGDLS, CDR2 YYNGEE. The CDR3 bases are TGTGCCAGCAGCGTAGAAGGGTCCACCGGGGAGCTGTTTTTT. Its protein product is CASSVEGSTGELFF.

The chain links TRBV6-6 to TRBJ1-1; 9 nucleotides line up with TRBD1. V lost 5 bases, J lost 2 bases, and 3 bases stayed unmatched. The CDR3 has 14 amino acids. CDR1 MNHNY and CDR2 SVGAGI come from the germline V gene (reference sequence). The CDR3 is CASSPQGANTEAFF. The CDR3 DNA sequence: TGTGCCAGCAGTCCACAGGGGGCCAACACTGAAGCTTTCTTT.

The rearrangement joins TRBV29-1 to TRBJ1-2; D gene unclear. The ends were cut back, 0 bases at V and 0 bases at J, with 11 bases in the middle. CDR1 is SQVTM, CDR2 ANQGSEA, per germline. CDR3 length equals 15 residues. The CDR3 coding sequence is TGCAGCGTTGAAGATCCCACCACTACTAACTATGGCTACACCTTC. It codes for CSVEDPTTTNYGYTF. The whole variable domain, filled in from reference TRBV29-1 and TRBJ1-2, reads SAVISQKPSRDICQRGTSLTIQCQVDSQVTMMFWYRQQPGQSLTLIATANQGSEATYESGFVIDKFPISRPNLTFSTLTVSNMSPEDSSIYLCSVEDPTTTNYGYTFGSGTRLTVV.

The J gene is TRBJ2-7, the V gene TRBV11-2; D is possibly TRBD1 (5 bases). This CDR3 has 12 residues. The germline V and J ends were trimmed by 3 bases and 2 bases, with 5 bases remaining between them. Per the germline V gene, CDR1 is SGHAT and CDR2 is FQNNGV. CDR3 nucleotides: TGTGCCAGCAGCTTGACAGCCTACGAGCAGTACTTC. This sequence encodes CASSLTAYEQYF.

Here the CDR3 DNA reads TGTGCCAGCAGCTTAGCGACAGCCACAGATACGCAGTATTTT. This sequence encodes CASSLATATDTQYF. The V call is TRBV7-9, the J call TRBJ2-3, with D possibly TRBD1 on 5 matching bases. This CDR3 is built from 14 residues. V gave up 0 bases and J gave up 2 bases, with 6 bases separating them. Looked up from germline, CDR1 is SEHNR and CDR2 is FQNEAQ (reference sequence).

V and J are TRBV9 and TRBJ1-2, with 10 bases lining up with TRBD1. The germline V gene encodes CDR1 SGDLS and CDR2 YYNGEE. The V segment lost 4 bases and the J segment 4 bases; nucleotides outside the gene matches: 19. CDR3 size: 19 residues. CDR3 coding DNA: TGTGCCAGCAGCTCCCCCTTAAGGGACAGGGGCCAGCGGAGCTATGGCTACACCTTC. Amino acids: CASSSPLRDRGQRSYGYTF. Based on the CDR3 plus reference TRBV9 and TRBJ1-2, the full variable domain is DSGVTQTPKHLITATGQRVTLRCSPRSGDLSVYWYQQSLDQGLQFLIQYYNGEERAKGNILERFSAQQFPDLHSELNLSSLELGDSALYFCASSSPLRDRGQRSYGYTFGSGTRLTVV.

This chain connects TRBV6-5 to TRBJ1-2; D may be TRBD1 (6 bases). CDR1 is MNHEY and CDR2 is SVGAGI in the germline V gene. CDR3 length equals 14 residues. Trimming left V 7 bases short and J 6 bases short, with 18 bases between. The CDR3 DNA is TGTGCCAGCACCCCCTACGCAGGGGAGGATGGCTACACCTTC. The encoded protein is CASTPYAGEDGYTF.

This rearrangement joins TRBV19 to TRBJ1-4; D call uncertain. Trimming left V 5 bases short and J 1 base short, with 11 bases between. The CDR3 sequence is 15 residues long. CDR1 is LNHDA, CDR2 SQIVND, per germline (reference sequence). The CDR3 DNA reads TGTGCCAGTAGTTCCTTTCAAAGAACTAATGAAAAACTGTTTTTT. It is translated as CASSSFQRTNEKLFF.

V and J are TRBV4-1 and TRBJ2-1, with D possibly matching TRBD1 (6 bases). The CDR3 consists of 18 residues. V dropped 8 bases and J dropped 0 bases, with 23 bases sitting between them. Germline V lookup: CDR1 MGHRA, CDR2 YSYEKL. The CDR3 bases are TGCGCCAGCTACCCCCGTGTAGACAGGAGGTCCTCCTACAATGAGCAGTTCTTC. Residues: CASYPRVDRRSSYNEQFF.

The chain combines TRBV7-2 with TRBJ1-2; 10 nucleotides agree with TRBD1. V shed 6 bases, J shed 4 bases, and the junction held 8 bases outside the gene matches. There are 15 residues in the CDR3. The germline CDR1 and CDR2 sequences are SGHTA and FQGNSA. CDR3 bases: TGTGCCAGCAGTTGGGACAGGGGAATACGCTATGGCTACACCTTC. Translated, it gives CASSWDRGIRYGYTF.

DNA of the CDR3: TGTGCCTGGAGTGTGGGGGTCGGGGGTCAGCCCCAGCATTTT. The encoded protein is CAWSVGVGGQPQHF. The V gene is TRBV30, the J gene TRBJ1-5; the D gene is possibly TRBD1 (5 bases). Germline V CDR1 and CDR2: GTSNPN, SVGIG (reference sequence). CDR3 length: 14 residues. V was cut by 0 bases and J by 6 bases, with 12 bases left in between.

This chain connects TRBV19 to TRBJ2-7, with TRBD2 matching over 8 bases. This CDR3 is built from 15 residues. Germline V CDR1 and CDR2: LNHDA, SQIVND (reference sequence). The junction had 5 bases not matched to a gene; V was cut back by 3 bases and J by 1 base. Here the CDR3 reads CASSMGSGTSYEQYF. For the CDR3, the DNA is TGTGCCAGTAGTATGGGTAGCGGGACTTCCTACGAGCAGTACTTC.

CDR3 sequence reads: CATSLNRQVTDMFF. The CDR3 region has the DNA TGTGCCACCAGCCTTAATAGACAGGTTACGGATATGTTTTTT. The chain uses TRBV15 and TRBJ1-4, with D maybe TRBD1 (6 bases). This CDR3 comprises 14 residues. Deletions cut 5 bases from V and 15 bases from J, with 22 bases between. The germline CDR1 and CDR2 sequences are LNHNV and YYDKDF (reference sequence). Full variable domain (outside the CDR3, taken from reference TRBV15 and TRBJ1-4): DAMVIQNPRYQVTQFGKPVTLSCSQTLNHNVMYWYQQKSSQAPKLLFHYYDKDFNNEADTPDNFQSRRPNTSFCFLDIRSPGLGDTAMYLCATSLNRQVTDMFFGSGTQLSVL.

This chain connects TRBV7-8 to TRBJ2-2, with a possible D match to TRBD2 (5 bases). The CDR3 covers 13 residues. Germline-derived CDR1 and CDR2 are SGHVS and FQNEAQ. The ends were cut back, 6 bases at V and 6 bases at J, with 11 bases in the middle. The CDR3 region is CASSTSGAGELFF. CDR3 coding DNA: TGTGCCAGCAGTACTTCCGGGGCCGGGGAGCTGTTTTTT.

V is TRBV7-2 and J is TRBJ2-3; D is unclear. The CDR3 is 16 amino acids. CDR1 SGHTA and CDR2 FQGNSA come from the germline V gene. Trimming took 1 base from V and 3 from J, leaving 14 bases between them. CDR3 protein: CASSLESGLVTDTQYF. The CDR3, as DNA: TGTGCCAGCAGCTTAGAGAGTGGGCTAGTGACAGATACGCAGTATTTT. Using reference TRBV7-2 and TRBJ2-3 for the parts outside the CDR3, the full variable domain is GAGVSQSPSNKVTEKGKDVELRCDPISGHTALYWYRQSLGQGLEFLIYFQGNSAPDKSGLPSDRFSAERTGGSVSTLTIQRTQQEDSAVYLCASSLESGLVTDTQYFGPGTRLTVL.

This clone was seen once. This chain's CDR3 is CASSRSRGAANYGYTF. The CDR3 DNA reads TGTGCCAGCAGCCGTTCGAGGGGGGCGGCTAACTATGGCTACACCTTC. This chain links TRBV7-2 with TRBJ1-2, with D tentatively TRBD1 (6 bases). The V and J ends lost 5 bases and 0 bases respectively, with 16 bases between them. CDR1 and CDR2 (germline): SGHTA, FQGNSA. CDR3 length equals 16 residues.

This clone was seen once. V usage is TRBV27 and J usage is TRBJ1-2; no firm D call. The germline gives CDR1 MNHEY, CDR2 SMNVEV (reference sequence). The CDR3 is made up of 17 amino acids. V dropped 0 bases and J dropped 4 bases, with 18 bases sitting between them. CDR3 residues: CASSLSPRALEFYGYTF. The CDR3 DNA reads as TGTGCCAGCAGTTTATCGCCCCGGGCCCTGGAATTCTATGGCTACACCTTC.